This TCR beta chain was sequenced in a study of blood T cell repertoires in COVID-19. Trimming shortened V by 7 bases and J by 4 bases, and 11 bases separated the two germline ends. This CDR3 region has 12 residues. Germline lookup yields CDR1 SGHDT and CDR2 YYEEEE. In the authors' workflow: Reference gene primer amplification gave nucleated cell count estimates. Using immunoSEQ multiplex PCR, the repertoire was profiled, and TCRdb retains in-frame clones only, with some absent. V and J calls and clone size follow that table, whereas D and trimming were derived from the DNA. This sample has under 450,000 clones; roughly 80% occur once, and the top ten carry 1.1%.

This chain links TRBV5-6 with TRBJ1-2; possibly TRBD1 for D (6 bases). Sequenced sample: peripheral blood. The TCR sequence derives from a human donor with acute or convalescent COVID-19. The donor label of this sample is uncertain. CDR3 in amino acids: CASSRGVYGYTF. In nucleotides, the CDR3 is TGTGCCAGCTCCAGGGGAGTCTATGGCTACACCTTC.